One sample yielded the 26 T cell receptor beta chains listed below, sequenced in a study of cytomegalovirus exposure and HLA in healthy donors. Only in-frame clones appear in the TCRdb table, and some are missing; sequencing was by immunoSEQ multiplex PCR. The repertoire holds 150,000 to 200,000 clones, with around 86% as singletons. The sequenced sample consisted of PBMCs. These TCRs come from a woman between 18 and 29 years old in good health and CMV-seronegative.

This clone has only one observation. The chain uses TRBV5-1 and TRBJ2-1; the match to TRBD2 covers 7 bases. Germline lookup yields CDR1 SGHRS and CDR2 YFSETQ. Losses at the gene ends were 0 bases for V and 9 bases for J; bases not matched to a gene: 3. The length of the CDR3 is 13 residues. CDR3: CASSLVLAREQFF. The CDR3, as DNA: TGCGCCAGCAGCTTGGTACTAGCGCGTGAGCAGTTCTTC.

The V and J genes are TRBV7-3 and TRBJ2-7; a possible D gene is TRBD2 (7 bases). The length of the CDR3 is 14 residues. Germline loops: CDR1 SGHTA, CDR2 FQGTGA. V lost 5 bases, J lost 3 bases, and 14 bases lay in between. CDR3 in amino acids: CASSPGEGGYEQYF. For the CDR3, the DNA is TGTGCCAGCAGCCCCGGGGAGGGGGGCTACGAGCAGTACTTC. The full variable domain, completed using reference TRBV7-3 and TRBJ2-7, is GAGVSQTPSNKVTEKGKYVELRCDPISGHTALYWYRQSLGQGPEFLIYFQGTGAADDSGLPNDRFFAVRPEGSVSTLKIQRTERGDSAVYLCASSPGEGGYEQYFGPGTRLTVT.

The chain recombines TRBV23-1 with TRBJ2-2, with 8 bases that match TRBD2. TRBV23-1 is reported as an ORF; its role is uncertain. This CDR3 is 17 amino acids long. Trimming removed 3 bases from V and 0 bases from J; junction bases left unmatched: 6. DNA of the CDR3: TGCGCCAGCAGTCAGTCCCGGGGGGGTGCGAACACCGGGGAGCTGTTTTTT. This translates into CASSQSRGGANTGELFF.

The rearrangement joins TRBV2 to TRBJ1-5, with 9 bases that match TRBD1. Trimming at V came to 1 base and at J to 6 bases, leaving 4 bases not matched to a gene. The CDR3 is 15 residues long. The germline V gene encodes CDR1 SNHLY and CDR2 FYNNEI. As DNA, the CDR3 is TGTGCCAGCAGTGAAGAACAGGGGGCGGTTCAGCCCCAGCATTTT. It is translated as CASSEEQGAVQPQHF.

This rearrangement joins TRBV2 to TRBJ2-5; 8 nucleotides match TRBD2. V shed 6 bases, J shed 5 bases, and the junction held 8 bases outside the gene matches. The CDR3 covers 14 residues. From germline, CDR1 is SNHLY and CDR2 FYNNEI. This chain's CDR3 is CASRSSGQSETQYF. The CDR3 DNA follows: TGTGCCAGCAGATCTAGCGGGCAGTCGGAGACCCAGTACTTC.

The V call is TRBV5-1, the J call TRBJ2-1; 10 nucleotides align to TRBD2. V trimming: 4 bases; J trimming: 4 bases; junction bases outside the gene matches: 5. The CDR3 covers 15 residues. Germline CDR1 reads SGHRS; CDR2 reads YFSETQ. This CDR3 is CASSPGTSAYNEQFF. The CDR3 region has the DNA TGCGCCAGCAGCCCCGGGACTAGCGCATACAATGAGCAGTTCTTC.

The chain links TRBV6-4 to TRBJ2-7; 8 bases are shared with TRBD1. J lost 2 bases, V lost 0 bases, and 3 bases had no gene match. CDR1 MRHNA and CDR2 SNTAGT come from the germline V gene. The CDR3 is 15 amino acids. This CDR3 is CASSDSRGPAYEQYF. CDR3 in DNA: TGTGCCAGCAGTGACTCCAGGGGGCCCGCCTACGAGCAGTACTTC.

V is TRBV9 and J is TRBJ2-2; TRBD2 is a possible D gene (5 bases). The CDR3 consists of 15 residues. Germline V lookup: CDR1 SGDLS, CDR2 YYNGEE. Trimming stripped 4 bases from V and 2 bases from J, with 12 bases between. The CDR3 spells CASSPREGNTGELFF. The DNA of the CDR3 is TGTGCCAGCAGCCCCCGAGAGGGCAACACCGGGGAGCTGTTTTTT. The full variable domain, its missing parts supplied by reference TRBV9 and TRBJ2-2, is DSGVTQTPKHLITATGQRVTLRCSPRSGDLSVYWYQQSLDQGLQFLIQYYNGEERAKGNILERFSAQQFPDLHSELNLSSLELGDSALYFCASSPREGNTGELFFGEGSRLTVL.

V is TRBV30 and J is TRBJ1-3; D is unclear. V was clipped by 2 bases and J by 0 bases, with 5 bases between them. The CDR3 loop spans 13 amino acids. Germline V gene lookup returns CDR1 GTSNPN and CDR2 SVGIG (reference sequence). The CDR3 loop is CAWSLYSGNTIYF. The DNA for the CDR3 is TGTGCCTGGAGTTTATACTCTGGAAACACCATATATTTT.

The V call is TRBV6-1, the J call TRBJ2-7; 9 nucleotides match TRBD1. The J segment lost 2 bases and the V segment lost 6 bases, leaving 8 bases of the junction unmatched. CDR3 length: 15 residues. Germline V gene data show CDR1 as MNHNS and CDR2 as SASEGT. The CDR3 region has the DNA TGTGCCAGCAGCGCGACCGGGACAGGGACCTACGAGCAGTACTTC. This translates into CASSATGTGTYEQYF.

This chain's CDR3 is CASSQDPRALSYNSPLHF. The CDR3 DNA reads TGCGCCAGCAGCCAAGATCCCAGGGCCCTATCGTATAATTCACCCCTCCACTTT. This chain connects TRBV4-1 to TRBJ1-6; tentatively, D is TRBD1 (5 bases). CDR3 length equals 18 residues. From germline, CDR1 is MGHRA and CDR2 YSYEKL. Trimming cost V 0 bases and J 4 bases, with 16 bases left between them.

V gene TRBV29-1 combines with J gene TRBJ2-6; TRBD1 matches 7 bases. Losses at the gene ends were 4 bases for V and 0 bases for J; bases not matched to a gene: 0. The V gene's germline CDR1 is SQVTM and CDR2 ANQGSEA. The CDR3 totals 14 residues. The CDR3 spells CSVGQGSGANVLTF. In DNA form, the CDR3 reads TGCAGCGTTGGACAGGGCTCTGGGGCCAACGTCCTGACTTTC. The variable domain in full, completed from reference TRBV29-1 and TRBJ2-6, reads SAVISQKPSRDICQRGTSLTIQCQVDSQVTMMFWYRQQPGQSLTLIATANQGSEATYESGFVIDKFPISRPNLTFSTLTVSNMSPEDSSIYLCSVGQGSGANVLTFGAGSRLTVL.

The genes are TRBV27 and TRBJ2-3; D unclear. Trimming pared 4 bases from V and 0 bases from J, leaving 8 bases between. Germline assignment: CDR1 MNHEY and CDR2 SMNVEV (reference sequence). There are 14 residues in the CDR3. CDR3 protein: CASSSSHSTDTQYF. For the CDR3, the DNA is TGTGCCAGCAGTTCTTCACATAGCACAGATACGCAGTATTTT.

This chain uses TRBV7-3 with TRBJ1-2; 12 positions match TRBD1. Trimming at V came to 1 base and at J to 4 bases, leaving 4 bases not matched to a gene. Germline V gene sequence: CDR1 SGHTA, CDR2 FQGTGA. The CDR3 consists of 16 residues. The CDR3 here is CASSLNGGQGAYGYTF. As DNA, the CDR3 is TGTGCCAGCAGCTTAAACGGGGGACAGGGGGCCTATGGCTACACCTTC.

This chain joins TRBV19 and TRBJ1-1; no definite D call. The ends were cut back, 1 base at V and 7 bases at J, with 10 bases in the middle. The CDR3 runs 13 residues. Per germline, CDR1 LNHDA and CDR2 SQIVND (reference sequence). CDR3 DNA: TGTGCCAGTAGTATAGGAGGAGGAAATGAAGCTTTCTTT. As protein: CASSIGGGNEAFF.

The chain couples TRBV27 to TRBJ1-4, with D possibly being TRBD1 (6 bases). The CDR3 loop spans 14 amino acids. Looked up from germline, CDR1 is MNHEY and CDR2 is SMNVEV (reference sequence). Trimming shortened V by 3 bases and J by 5 bases, and 10 bases separated the two germline ends. This CDR3 is CASSLNRDNEKLFF. CDR3 bases: TGTGCCAGCAGTTTGAACAGGGACAATGAAAAACTGTTTTTT.

This clone was found once. The rearrangement joins TRBV5-4 to TRBJ1-2, with D possibly matching TRBD1 (5 bases). Trimming removed 2 bases from V and 4 bases from J, with 9 bases in between. In germline, CDR1 is SGHNT, CDR2 YYREEE (reference sequence). This CDR3 spans 13 amino acids. The CDR3 here is CASSLPGLYGYTF. CDR3 coding DNA: TGTGCCAGCAGCTTACCAGGGCTCTATGGCTACACCTTC.

The V and J genes are TRBV18 and TRBJ1-2; 10 bases line up with TRBD1. CDR3 size: 18 residues. V shed 1 base and J 4 bases; nucleotides not matched to a gene: 12. CDR1 is KGHSH, CDR2 LQKENI, per germline. CDR3 sequence: CASSPLRETGTGAYGYTF. CDR3 in DNA: TGTGCCAGCTCACCACTGCGTGAAACCGGGACAGGGGCCTATGGCTACACCTTC. Drawing the rest from reference TRBV18 and TRBJ1-2, the complete variable domain is NAGVMQNPRHLVRRRGQEARLRCSPMKGHSHVYWYRQLPEEGLKFMVYLQKENIIDESGMPKERFSAEFPKEGPSILRIQQVVRGDSAAYFCASSPLRETGTGAYGYTFGSGTRLTVV.

This clone turned up a few times. The chain is built from TRBV7-9 and TRBJ2-7, with TRBD2 matching 10 bases. CDR1 is SEHNR and CDR2 is FQNEAQ in the germline V gene (reference sequence). The CDR3 runs to 13 residues. J lost 9 bases, V lost 5 bases, and 7 bases had no gene match. The DNA of the CDR3 is TGTGCCAGCAGCCGCCTAGCGGGAGAGCGGCAGTACTTC. Amino acid sequence: CASSRLAGERQYF. Based on the CDR3 plus reference TRBV7-9 and TRBJ2-7, the full variable domain is DTGVSQNPRHKITKRGQNVTFRCDPISEHNRLYWYRQTLGQGPEFLTYFQNEAQLEKSRLLSDRFSAERPKGSFSTLEIQRTEQGDSAMYLCASSRLAGERQYFGPGTRLTVT.

The V gene is TRBV4-2, the J gene TRBJ1-2; D is possibly TRBD1 (6 bases). Germline CDR1 reads LGHNA; CDR2 reads YNFKEQ. V lost 5 bases to trimming and J lost 5 bases, with 12 bases between them. The CDR3 runs 13 residues. CDR3 in DNA: TGTGCCAGCAGCTTGACAGGTTTTTATGGCTACACCTTC. Residues: CASSLTGFYGYTF.

V gene TRBV5-1 combines with J gene TRBJ1-4; 9 bases fit TRBD1. Germline V gene sequence: CDR1 SGHRS, CDR2 YFSETQ. There are 16 residues in the CDR3. V was clipped by 4 bases and J by 7 bases; unmatched bases: 11. The DNA of the CDR3 is TGCGCCAGCAGCCCGGACTTACAGGGGGCGGGTGAAAAACTGTTTTTT. Protein product: CASSPDLQGAGEKLFF.

In its sample, this clone is large. This chain's CDR3 is CASSPSGRVTDTQYF. In nucleotides, the CDR3 is TGTGCCAGCAGCCCTAGCGGGAGAGTCACAGATACGCAGTATTTT. This chain joins TRBV14 and TRBJ2-3, with TRBD2 matching over 10 bases. The germline gives CDR1 SGHDN, CDR2 FVKESK. V lost 4 bases to trimming and J lost 2 bases; unmatched junction nucleotides: 3. The CDR3 has 15 residues. Together with reference TRBV14 and TRBJ2-3, the CDR3 gives the full variable domain: EAGVTQFPSHSVIEKGQTVTLRCDPISGHDNLYWYRRVMGKEIKFLLHFVKESKQDESGMPNNRFLAERTGGTYSTLKVQPAELEDSGVYFCASSPSGRVTDTQYFGPGTRLTVL.

This clone was observed a single time. This chain uses TRBV7-2 with TRBJ2-2; a possible D gene is TRBD2 (5 bases). Germline CDR1 reads SGHTA; CDR2 reads FQGNSA. Trimming stripped 5 bases from V and 6 bases from J, with 7 bases between. This CDR3 is built from 12 residues. CDR3 loop: CASSELAGELFF. For the CDR3, the DNA is TGTGCCAGCAGCGAACTAGCCGGGGAGCTGTTTTTT.

V usage is TRBV5-4 and J usage is TRBJ1-1; 7 bases map to TRBD1. The CDR3 consists of 15 residues. Germline values: CDR1 SGHNT, CDR2 YYREEE (reference sequence). V lost 5 bases to trimming and J lost 4 bases; unmatched junction nucleotides: 11. CDR3 amino acids: CASRKDRDPTTEAFF. CDR3 in DNA: TGTGCCAGCAGGAAAGACAGGGACCCGACCACTGAAGCTTTCTTT. Full variable domain (remainder filled in from reference TRBV5-4 and TRBJ1-1): ETGVTQSPTHLIKTRGQQVTLRCSSQSGHNTVSWYQQALGQGPQFIFQYYREEENGRGNFPPRFSGLQFPNYSSELNVNALELDDSALYLCASRKDRDPTTEAFFGQGTRLTVV.

The rearrangement joins TRBV10-2 to TRBJ2-1; TRBD2 might be the D (6 bases). V was clipped by 6 bases and J by 7 bases, with 16 bases between them. Germline assignment: CDR1 WSHSY and CDR2 SAAADI. CDR3 length: 14 residues. The DNA for the CDR3 is TGCGCCAGCAGCTCGCGGGGTGGTGGGAATGAGCAGTTCTTC. Translating gives CASSSRGGGNEQFF.

This chain connects TRBV6-5 to TRBJ2-1; 9 nucleotides match TRBD1. Losses at the gene ends were 5 bases for V and 6 bases for J; bases not matched to a gene: 8. This CDR3 spans 15 amino acids. From germline, CDR1 is MNHEY and CDR2 SVGAGI. The CDR3 DNA follows: TGTGCCAGCAGTGCCCTGGGACAGGGAGTCAATGAGCAGTTCTTC. As protein: CASSALGQGVNEQFF.